The T cell receptor beta chain under discussion was sequenced for a study of T cell responses to AZD1222 COVID-19 vaccine. Study-wide results and caveats: Nearly half of the spike-specific TCRs reportedly recognize variant regions that carry no mutations. Regions 160-218 and 743-854 dominated among vaccine-associated CD4 TCRs spanning spike. White British ancestry dominated among donors, who included more females, and clonal diversity was possibly underestimated.

A note on this clone: Its antigen is currently unknown.

Produced via immunoSEQ multiplex PCR; TCRdb's table is partial and in-frame only. Of nearly 35,000 clones in the sample, roughly 74% are singletons; the top ten hold roughly 4%. The starting material was peripheral blood, obtained 28 days after the second AZD1222 dose. The TCR originated in an adult who received the AZD1222 COVID-19 vaccine.

The CDR3 nucleotides read TGTGCCAGCAGTTTTAATTTTGGGCCTGGAAACACCATATATTTT. The encoded protein is CASSFNFGPGNTIYF. This chain connects TRBV27 to TRBJ1-3; D is undetermined. Per the germline V gene, CDR1 is MNHEY and CDR2 is SMNVEV (reference sequence). The length of the CDR3 is 15 residues. The V end was cut by 3 bases, the J end by 2 bases, with 11 bases between.